The entry that follows covers one T cell receptor beta chain sequence. This clonotype was counted many times. What antigen it recognizes has not been identified. Base-call qualities are not available, and no considerably larger clone is one nucleotide away. This entry belongs to a study of regulatory T cells in long-lasting Graves disease (dated by TCRdb to 2020 to 2023). Regarding the research as a whole: Persistent Graves' disease meant more than 5 years of antithyroid drug treatment with TSH receptor autoantibodies that stayed positive. TCR sequencing covered some 13 persistent and 20 or so newly diagnosed Graves' disease patients, 33 samples in total. In the clinical cohort, patients with persistent Graves' disease had used antithyroid drugs for an average of about 10.3 years. Patients with persistent Graves' disease were compared with patients with newly diagnosed Graves' disease using TCR sequencing and RNA sequencing of peripheral blood. The study was conducted in China and was registered as a clinical trial. The full study reports these points: Preferential use of TRBV28, TRBJ1-2 and TRBJ2-5 was observed in persistent disease, whereas TRBV20-1 and TRBJ2-1 were favored in newly diagnosed disease. Sequencing and analysis were limited to the TCR beta chain. More public clonotypes were shared among persistent patients (roughly 2,700) than among newly diagnosed patients (roughly 1,000). Because the primary lesion, thyroid tissue, could not be accessed, the study looked at peripheral blood alone. The authors noted that the small sample size was a limitation that may lower accuracy. Persistent Graves' disease patients showed lower TCR Shannon entropy and fewer highly expanded clones than newly diagnosed patients, suggesting clonal expansion.

Libraries were made using multiplex PCR. TCRdb lists the instrument as Illumina HiSeq 4000. iRepertoire HTBI primers and Arm-PCR amplification of CDR3 regions were used to construct TCR beta libraries. Before sequencing, the PCR products underwent gel purification. Regarding the original processing steps: A total of around 66 TRBV and 14 TRBJ segments were identified across samples and were used for gene usage analysis of CDR3 amino acid clonotypes. COPE and FqMerger were used to merge the filtered high-quality paired reads into contigs. BLAST was used to align contigs to IMGT TRBV, TRBD and TRBJ reference genes, and CDR3 was defined according to IMGT. Any clonotype with a frequency above 0.1% was classified as a highly expanded clone. Repertoire diversity was measured by Shannon entropy, and V-J evenness by the Gini coefficient. A clonotype was considered public if more than one individual shared it. Using fastp at Q25 and MiXCR, TCRdb reprocessed the public reads and kept productive beta chains. Identical CDR3 protein sequences are pooled into one entry, listed with their most common genes and DNA. The V and J calls were determined by TCRdb, not by the authors. The sample includes more than 300,000 distinct CDR3 sequences, with around a fifth observed a single time. The biggest ten clones account for around 30% of the sample.

Reading the label with the study, this specimen's time point is: persistent/refractory GD, antithyroid drugs over 5 years with positive TRAb. For both TCR sequencing and RNA sequencing, RNA was extracted from PBMCs using TRIzol. Graves' disease was diagnosed according to American Thyroid Association guidelines. Patients were recruited from an endocrinology department in Xi'an, China. Each patient gave 9 to 10 milliliters of peripheral blood, collected in an EDTA anticoagulant tube. PBMCs were isolated by Ficoll Paque Plus density gradient separation without further T cell sorting. RNA quality was checked with an Agilent 2100 Bioanalyzer and agarose gel, and concentration with a NanoDrop 2000. The germline V gene (reference sequence) gives CDR1 as LGHDT and CDR2 as YNNKEL. V loses 5 bases, J loses 4 bases, and the germline ends lie 2 bases apart. The CDR3 spans 10 residues, from the cysteine through the phenylalanine. Only CDR3 DNA is held: 30 bases, read in frame from base 1.

The input for sequencing was peripheral blood mononuclear cells (PBMCs), taken when the disease was refractory, from a patient treated with antithyroid drugs. The TCR originated in a female donor with Graves disease. The chain uses TRBV3-1 and TRBJ1-1; no D gene can be assigned with confidence. CDR3 region: CASSGTEAFF. The sequenced DNA is TGTGCCAGCAGCGGCACTGAAGCTTTCTTT.